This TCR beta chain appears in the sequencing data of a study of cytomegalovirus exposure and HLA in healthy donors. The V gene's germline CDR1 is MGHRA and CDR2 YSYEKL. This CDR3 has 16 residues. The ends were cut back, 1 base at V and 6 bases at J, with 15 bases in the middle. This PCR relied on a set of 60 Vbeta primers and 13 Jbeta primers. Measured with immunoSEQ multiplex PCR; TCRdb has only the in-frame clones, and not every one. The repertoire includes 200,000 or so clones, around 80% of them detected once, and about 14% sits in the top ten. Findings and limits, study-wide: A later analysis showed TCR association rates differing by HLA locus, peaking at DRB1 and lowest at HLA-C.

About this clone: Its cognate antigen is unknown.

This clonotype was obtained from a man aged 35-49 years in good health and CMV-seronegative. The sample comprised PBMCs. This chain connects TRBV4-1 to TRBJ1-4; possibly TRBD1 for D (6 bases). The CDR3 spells CASSQVFLGADEKLFF. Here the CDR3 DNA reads TGCGCCAGCAGCCAAGTCTTTTTGGGGGCGGATGAAAAACTGTTTTTT.